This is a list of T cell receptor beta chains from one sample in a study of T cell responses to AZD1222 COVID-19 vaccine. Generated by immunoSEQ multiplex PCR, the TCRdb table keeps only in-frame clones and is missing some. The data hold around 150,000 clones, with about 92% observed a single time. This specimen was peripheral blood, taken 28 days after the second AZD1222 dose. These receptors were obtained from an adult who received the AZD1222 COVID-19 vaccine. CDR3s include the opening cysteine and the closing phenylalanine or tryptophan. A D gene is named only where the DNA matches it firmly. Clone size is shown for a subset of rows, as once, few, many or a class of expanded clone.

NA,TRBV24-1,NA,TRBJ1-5,CATSDAGTGNQPQHF,TGTGCCACCAGTGATGCGGGAACGGGCAATCAGCCCCAGCATTTT
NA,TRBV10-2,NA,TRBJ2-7,CASSGGPGEQYF,TGCGCCAGCAGTGGCGGGCCGGGTGAGCAGTACTTC
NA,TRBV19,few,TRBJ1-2,CASSIGTVPSYTF,TGTGCCAGTAGTATCGGGACCGTCCCCTCCTACACCTTC
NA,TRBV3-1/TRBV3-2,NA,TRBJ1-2,CASSQAGSGGYTF,TGTGCCAGCAGCCAAGCAGGGTCGGGAGGCTACACCTTC
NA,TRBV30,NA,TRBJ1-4,CAWSRQGNEKLFF,TGTGCCTGGAGTAGGCAGGGGAATGAAAAACTGTTTTTT
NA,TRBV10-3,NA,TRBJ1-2,CAISGAEGSGYTF,TGTGCCATCAGTGGGGCTGAGGGTTCTGGCTACACCTTC
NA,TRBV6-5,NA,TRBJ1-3,CASSSAVRSGNTIYF,TGTGCCAGCAGTTCGGCCGTTCGCTCTGGAAACACCATATATTTT
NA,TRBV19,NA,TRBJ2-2,CASRGTPGELFF,TGTGCCAGTCGGGGCACCCCCGGGGAGCTGTTTTTT
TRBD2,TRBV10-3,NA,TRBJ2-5,CAISDSGRADWETQYF,TGTGCCATCAGTGATAGCGGGAGGGCCGATTGGGAGACCCAGTACTTC
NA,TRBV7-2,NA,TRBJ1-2,CASSPGGARVKDGYTF,TGTGCCAGCAGCCCTGGGGGGGCCAGGGTGAAAGATGGCTACACCTTC
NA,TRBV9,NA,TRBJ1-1,CASSPGGQNTEAFF,TGTGCCAGCAGCCCGGGGGGACAGAACACTGAAGCTTTCTTT
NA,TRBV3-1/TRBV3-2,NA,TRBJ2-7,CASSRPAAYEQYF,TGTGCCAGCAGCCGGCCCGCGGCCTACGAGCAGTACTTC
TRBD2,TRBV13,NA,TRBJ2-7,CASSESRAGGGYEQYF,TGTGCCAGCAGCGAGTCTAGGGCGGGAGGAGGCTACGAGCAGTACTTC
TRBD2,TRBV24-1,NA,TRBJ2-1,CATSGTGRVWGFDEQFF,TGTGCCACCAGTGGTACCGGGAGGGTTTGGGGATTTGATGAGCAGTTCTTC
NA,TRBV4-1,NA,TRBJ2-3,CASSQDGPTQYF,TGCGCCAGCAGCCAAGATGGACCGACGCAGTATTTT
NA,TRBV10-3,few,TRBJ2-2,CAISDSGTGELFF,TGTGCCATCAGTGATTCAGGGACCGGGGAGCTGTTTTTT
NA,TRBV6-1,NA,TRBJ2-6,CASSEAVRAGANVLTF,TGTGCCAGCAGTGAAGCGGTCAGGGCTGGGGCCAACGTCCTGACTTTC
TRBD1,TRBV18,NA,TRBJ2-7,CASSRRDRDEQYF,TGTGCCAGCTCAAGGCGGGACAGGGACGAGCAGTACTTC
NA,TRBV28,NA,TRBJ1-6,CASLVSLADSPLHF,TGTGCCAGCCTCGTTTCCTTAGCGGATTCACCCCTCCACTTT
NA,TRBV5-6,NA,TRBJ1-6,CASSAEWGSPLHF,TGTGCCAGCAGCGCGGAGTGGGGTTCACCCCTCCACTTT
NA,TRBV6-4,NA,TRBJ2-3,CASSDSDDNLDTQYF,TGTGCCAGCAGTGACTCGGATGACAACTTAGATACGCAGTATTTT
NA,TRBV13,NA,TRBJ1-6,CASSLGRNSPLHF,TGTGCCAGCAGCTTAGGTCGTAATTCACCCCTCCACTTT
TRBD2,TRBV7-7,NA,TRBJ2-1,CASSQGRTSGGNNEQFF,TGTGCCAGCAGCCAGGGCCGGACTAGCGGGGGAAACAATGAGCAGTTCTTC
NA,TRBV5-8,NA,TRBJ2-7,CASSLTGQYF,TGTGCCAGCAGCTTGACAGGGCAGTACTTC
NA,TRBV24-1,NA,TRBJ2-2,CATSDFTDPGSGELFF,TGTGCCACCAGTGATTTTACAGACCCGGGGAGCGGGGAGCTGTTTTTT
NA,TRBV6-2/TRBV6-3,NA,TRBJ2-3,CASSSAGYVSDTQYF,TGTGCCAGCAGTTCTGCGGGATATGTTTCAGATACGCAGTATTTT